These 7 T cell receptor beta chains were sequenced from one sample in a study of metastatic and nonmetastatic thyroid tumors. Every patient was untreated before thyroid surgery. TCRdb recomputed clones from the PCR reads via MiXCR. The sample has more than 35,000 clones, roughly 15% seen once. The material sequenced was blood. These receptors were obtained from a male donor with papillary thyroid cancer or a benign thyroid nodule (not recorded which). Some clones in this sample may be carry-over from other donors' samples.

This clone was seen repeatedly, ten times or more. The chain links TRBV6-1 to TRBJ2-1; 10 bases match TRBD2. The ends lost 6 bases at V and 5 bases at J; junction bases unmatched: 10. The CDR3 runs to 16 residues. The germline V gene encodes CDR1 MNHNS and CDR2 SASEGT. CDR3: CASSSYGLADDNEQFF. The CDR3 DNA reads as TGTGCCAGCAGCTCCTATGGACTAGCGGATGACAATGAGCAGTTCTTC.

V usage is TRBV9 and J usage is TRBJ2-1; D not certain. V was trimmed by 0 bases and J by 7 bases, leaving 14 bases between them. The CDR3 has 15 amino acids. The germline CDR1 and CDR2 sequences are SGDLS and YYNGEE. The CDR3 sequence: CASSVEVWGRNEQFF. CDR3 DNA sequence: TGTGCCAGCAGCGTAGAGGTCTGGGGAAGGAATGAGCAGTTCTTC.

With respect to this clone: One end of the junction fails to match germline, which may point to a read error. This chain uses TRBV27 with TRBJ2-5; D unclear. The germline V gene encodes CDR1 MNHEY and CDR2 SMNVEV (reference sequence). This CDR3 contains 14 residues. The CDR3 loop reads CASSLTWTVETQYF. The CDR3 DNA reads as TGTGCCAGCAGTTTAACGTGGACGGTGGAGACCCAGTATTTC.

This clone was observed many times. This chain joins TRBV7-8 and TRBJ1-4; the match to TRBD1 covers 11 bases. Germline V gene data show CDR1 as SGHVS and CDR2 as FQNEAQ. This CDR3 is 16 amino acids long. V gave up 5 bases and J gave up 7 bases; unmatched junction bases: 9. CDR3 in DNA: TGTGCCAGCAGCCAAACTTCCGGGACAGGGGGTGAAAAACTGTTTTTT. This codes for CASSQTSGTGGEKLFF.

The chain links TRBV25-1 to TRBJ2-2, with D possibly TRBD2 on 6 matching bases. The CDR3 sequence is 18 residues long. Germline V gene lookup returns CDR1 MGHDK and CDR2 SYGVNS. Trimming cost V 2 bases and J 1 base, with 17 bases left between them. The CDR3 spells CASSENMWGTGNTGELFF. The CDR3 DNA is TGTGCCAGCAGTGAAAATATGTGGGGGACTGGGAACACCGGGGAGCTGTTTTTT.

There are many counts of this clone. The CDR3 DNA reads TGTGCCAGCAGTTACCCCCCACAGGGAGACGAGCAGTTCTTC. Translated, it gives CASSYPPQGDEQFF. The V call is TRBV6-2 or TRBV6-3, the J call TRBJ2-1, with TRBD1 as a possible D gene (6 bases). Germline-derived CDR1 and CDR2 are MNHEY and SVGEGT. V was pared by 2 bases and J by 10 bases, with 15 bases between. The CDR3 consists of 14 residues.

This clone was observed at least ten times. This chain links TRBV6-1 with TRBJ2-5; 7 nucleotides align to TRBD2. Looked up from germline, CDR1 is MNHNS and CDR2 is SASEGT. V shed 1 base and J 5 bases; nucleotides not matched to a gene: 4. The length of the CDR3 is 14 residues. CDR3 in DNA: TGTGCCAGCAGTGAAGGGGAGGGTTCGGAGACCCAGTACTTC. This translates into CASSEGEGSETQYF.